This T cell receptor (beta chain) was captured in a study of post-analysis software for immune sequencing data. Study at large: Relapsing-remitting, secondary progressive and progressive-relapsing forms of multiple sclerosis all featured among disease courses. Study-wide points: Controls' normalized Chao1 diversity significantly exceeded that of multiple sclerosis patients. TRBV segments more frequent in patients than in controls numbered roughly 5 and included TRBV5-6, TRBV5-1 and TRBV20-1. Strong same-batch co-clustering of samples appeared with F measure clustering.

The TCR beta cDNA libraries contained unique molecular identifiers. The T cell input of roughly 0.95 to 10 million gave about 500,000 cDNA molecules. One entry per CDR3 protein results from TCRdb running MiXCR on the PCR reads. The sample records approximately 690,000 distinct CDR3 sequences, roughly three fifths being singletons. Remarks on this clonotype: Its antigen is currently unknown.

Germline-derived CDR1 and CDR2 are DFQATT and SNEGSKA (reference sequence). J was trimmed by 2 bases and V by 6 bases; bases with no gene match: 3. The CDR3 runs to 13 residues. The source material was blood. The chain is built from TRBV20-1 and TRBJ2-1; 8 nucleotides line up with TRBD1. The clonotype was recovered from a girl aged 2 to 10 with multiple sclerosis. The CDR3 DNA reads as TGCAGTGCGGGACAGGCAACCTACAATGAGCAGTTCTTC. Protein sequence: CSAGQATYNEQFF.